This TCR beta chain was observed in a study of blood T cell repertoires in COVID-19 (dated by TCRdb to 2019 to 2021). With respect to the entire study: Samples covering the acute and convalescent phases of COVID-19 were provided by collaborators in the United States, Italy and Spain. The prospective study material was composed of cDNA or gDNA derived from T cells, B-cell-depleted T cells, or PBMCs. The dataset comprised deeply sampled blood TCRbeta repertoires from subjects exposed to, actively infected with, or recovered from COVID-19. A freely available public database, intended as a resource for researchers studying the immune response to SARS-CoV-2, is where the repertoires were released. The samples were drawn from the first 160 participants of the ongoing ImmuneRACE study and from 950 to 1,500 subjects provided by 6 global collaborators. Nearly every sample came with metadata listing a de-identified subject ID, COVID-19 status, age in years and sex. Where available, HLA class I and class II types were taken from metadata supplied by the sample provider and were not determined by assay-based typing. General conclusions and limits of the study: How much clinical and demographic metadata was included differed by source and by participant, and the metadata was provided uncurated.

The immunoSEQ Assay, a bias-controlled multiplex PCR, was used to amplify TCRbeta CDR3 regions from genomic DNA. Processing in the source paper ran as follows. The number of nucleated cells in each sample was estimated from the amplification of reference gene primers within the assay. To quantify the absolute abundance of each unique TCRbeta CDR3 rearrangement, sequence reads were collapsed and filtered. For each sample, productive Simpson clonality was calculated by taking the square root of Simpson's diversity index across productive rearrangements. This is the immuneACCESS table as TCRdb keeps it, with only in-frame sequences that have V and J called. A part of the clones is gone; compared with another copy, unresolved V genes explain less than half, and the rest is unexplained. The V and J calls and the clone size are those of that table, but D and trimming were determined from the DNA. The sample yields approximately 220,000 clones; 80% to 85% were counted once. The ten largest account for roughly 2.4% of the sample.

Each collaborating institution followed its own protocols to collect whole blood in K2EDTA tubes. For TCRbeta analysis, collaborators shipped samples as frozen whole blood, isolated PBMCs, or DNA extracted from either of those sample types. The CDR1 and CDR2 encoded by the germline V gene (reference sequence) are MNHEY and SMNVEV. Germline trimming amounts to 10 bases on V and 4 bases on J, with 6 as the count of junction bases outside the gene matches. From cysteine to phenylalanine, the CDR3 is 13 amino acids long. Only the CDR3 DNA is retained, 39 bases long and in frame from the first base. Details on this clone: What this receptor recognizes is not known. The record has no base qualities; no much larger clone is one base away.

Sequenced sample: peripheral blood. Recombination linked TRBV27 to TRBJ2-1; TRBD2 agrees with 8 junctional bases. The receptor was derived from a woman in her fifties or sixties with acute or convalescent COVID-19. CDR3 protein: CAIGLAKYNEQFF. The nucleotide sequence is given as TGTGCCATCGGACTAGCCAAGTACAATGAGCAGTTCTTC.